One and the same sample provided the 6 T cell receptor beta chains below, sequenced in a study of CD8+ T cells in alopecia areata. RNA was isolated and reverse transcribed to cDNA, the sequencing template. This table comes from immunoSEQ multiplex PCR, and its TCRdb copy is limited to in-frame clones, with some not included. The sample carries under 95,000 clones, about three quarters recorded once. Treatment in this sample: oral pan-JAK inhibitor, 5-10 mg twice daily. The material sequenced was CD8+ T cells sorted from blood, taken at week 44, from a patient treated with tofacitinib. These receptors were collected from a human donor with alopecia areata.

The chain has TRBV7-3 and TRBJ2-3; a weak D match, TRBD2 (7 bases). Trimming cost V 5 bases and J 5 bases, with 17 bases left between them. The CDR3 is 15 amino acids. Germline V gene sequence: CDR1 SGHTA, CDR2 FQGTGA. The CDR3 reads CASSPVGGAGDTQYF. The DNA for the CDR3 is TGTGCCAGCAGCCCCGTGGGGGGGGCGGGAGATACGCAGTATTTT. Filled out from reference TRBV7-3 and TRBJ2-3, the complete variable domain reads GAGVSQTPSNKVTEKGKYVELRCDPISGHTALYWYRQSLGQGPEFLIYFQGTGAADDSGLPNDRFFAVRPEGSVSTLKIQRTERGDSAVYLCASSPVGGAGDTQYFGPGTRLTVL.

The CDR3 region is CASSSLQGTSYEQYF. Here the CDR3 DNA reads TGTGCCAGCAGCTCACTCCAAGGGACCTCCTACGAGCAGTACTTC. This chain links TRBV7-3 with TRBJ2-7; D is tentatively TRBD1 or TRBD2 (5 bases each). The CDR3 contains 15 residues. CDR1 is SGHTA, CDR2 FQGTGA, per germline. Between the trimmed V and J ends, which lost 4 bases and 0 bases, there was a span of 13 bases.

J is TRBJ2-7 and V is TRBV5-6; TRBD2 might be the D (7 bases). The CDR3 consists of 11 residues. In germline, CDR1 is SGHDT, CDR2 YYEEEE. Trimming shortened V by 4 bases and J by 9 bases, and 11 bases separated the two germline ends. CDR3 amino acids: CASSEGGMQYF. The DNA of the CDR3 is TGTGCCAGCAGCGAGGGGGGGATGCAGTACTTC.

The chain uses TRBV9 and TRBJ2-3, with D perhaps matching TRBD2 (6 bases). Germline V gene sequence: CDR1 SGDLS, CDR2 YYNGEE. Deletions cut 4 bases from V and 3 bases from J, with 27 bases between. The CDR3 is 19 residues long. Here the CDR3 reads CASSTPGNRSGGSTDTQYF. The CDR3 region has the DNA TGTGCCAGCAGCACACCTGGCAATCGGTCCGGGGGATCTACAGATACGCAGTATTTT.

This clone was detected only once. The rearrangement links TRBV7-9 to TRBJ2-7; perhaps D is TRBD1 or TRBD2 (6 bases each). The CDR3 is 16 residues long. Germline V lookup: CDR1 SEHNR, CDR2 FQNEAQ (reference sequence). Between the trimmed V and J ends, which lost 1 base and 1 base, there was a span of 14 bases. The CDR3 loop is CASSLGGGINSYEQYF. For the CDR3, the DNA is TGTGCCAGCAGCTTAGGAGGGGGGATCAATTCCTACGAGCAGTACTTC.

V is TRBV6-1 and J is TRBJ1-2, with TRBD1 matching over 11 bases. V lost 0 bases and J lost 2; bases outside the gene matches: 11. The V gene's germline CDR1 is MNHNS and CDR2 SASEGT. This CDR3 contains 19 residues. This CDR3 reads CASSEATRTGGDRNYGYTF. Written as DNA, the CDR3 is TGTGCCAGCAGTGAAGCAACACGGACAGGGGGCGACCGGAACTATGGCTACACCTTC.